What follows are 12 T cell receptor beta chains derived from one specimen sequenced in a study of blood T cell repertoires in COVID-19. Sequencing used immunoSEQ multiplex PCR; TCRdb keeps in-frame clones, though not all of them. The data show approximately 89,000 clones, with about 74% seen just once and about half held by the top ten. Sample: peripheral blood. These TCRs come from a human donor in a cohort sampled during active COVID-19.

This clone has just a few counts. The CDR3 is CASSQGLSSGNQETQYF. The CDR3, as DNA: TGCGCCAGCAGCCAAGGACTATCAAGCGGGAACCAAGAGACCCAGTACTTC. The chain carries TRBV5-1 and TRBJ2-5, with TRBD2 matching 7 bases. Trimming cost V 4 bases and J 0 bases; bases outside gene matches: 12. Germline lookup yields CDR1 SGHRS and CDR2 YFSETQ. The length of the CDR3 is 17 residues.

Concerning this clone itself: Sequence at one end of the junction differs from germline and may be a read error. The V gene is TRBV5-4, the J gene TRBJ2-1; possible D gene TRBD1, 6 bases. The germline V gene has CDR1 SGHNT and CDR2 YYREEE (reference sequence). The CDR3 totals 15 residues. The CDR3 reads CASSSRTADYTEQFF. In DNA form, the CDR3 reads TGTGCCAGCAGCTCCAGGACAGCGGATTACACTGAGCAGTTCTTC.

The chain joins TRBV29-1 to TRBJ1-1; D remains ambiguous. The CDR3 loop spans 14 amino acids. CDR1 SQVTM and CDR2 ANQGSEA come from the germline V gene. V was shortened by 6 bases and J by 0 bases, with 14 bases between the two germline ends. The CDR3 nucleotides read TGCAGCGTGGTGGCACAGAACATGAACACTGAAGCTTTCTTT. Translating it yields CSVVAQNMNTEAFF.

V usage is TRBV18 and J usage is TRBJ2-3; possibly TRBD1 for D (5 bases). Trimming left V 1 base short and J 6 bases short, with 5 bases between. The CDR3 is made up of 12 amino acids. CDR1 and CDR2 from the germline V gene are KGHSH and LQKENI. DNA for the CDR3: TGTGCCAGCTCACCACAGGGGGATACGCAGTATTTT. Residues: CASSPQGDTQYF.

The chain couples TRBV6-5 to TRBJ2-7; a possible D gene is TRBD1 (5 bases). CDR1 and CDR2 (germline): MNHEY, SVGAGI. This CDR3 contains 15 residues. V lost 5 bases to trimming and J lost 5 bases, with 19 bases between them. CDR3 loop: CASSTLRTKGNEQYF. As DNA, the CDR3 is TGTGCCAGCAGTACCCTGCGGACAAAGGGTAACGAGCAGTACTTC.

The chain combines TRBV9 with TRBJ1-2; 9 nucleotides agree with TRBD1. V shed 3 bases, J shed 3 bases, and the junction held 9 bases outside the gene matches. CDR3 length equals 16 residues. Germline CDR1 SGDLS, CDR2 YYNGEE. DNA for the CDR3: TGTGCCAGCAGCGCGCTGCTGGGACAGGGACACTATGGCTACACCTTC. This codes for CASSALLGQGHYGYTF.

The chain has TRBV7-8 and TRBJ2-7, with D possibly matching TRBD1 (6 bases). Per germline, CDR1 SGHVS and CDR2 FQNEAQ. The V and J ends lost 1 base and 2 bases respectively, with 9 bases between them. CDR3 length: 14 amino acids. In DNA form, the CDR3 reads TGTGCCAGCAGCTTAGTCAGGGGACCCTACGAGCAGTACTTC. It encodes CASSLVRGPYEQYF.

The CDR3 DNA is TGTGCCAGCAGGAGGACAGACACCGGGGAGCTGTTTTTT. The encoded protein is CASRRTDTGELFF. This chain joins TRBV7-2 and TRBJ2-2; D may be TRBD1 (6 bases). Per germline, CDR1 SGHTA and CDR2 FQGNSA. V was trimmed by 6 bases and J by 3 bases, leaving 8 bases between them. The CDR3 sequence is 13 residues long.

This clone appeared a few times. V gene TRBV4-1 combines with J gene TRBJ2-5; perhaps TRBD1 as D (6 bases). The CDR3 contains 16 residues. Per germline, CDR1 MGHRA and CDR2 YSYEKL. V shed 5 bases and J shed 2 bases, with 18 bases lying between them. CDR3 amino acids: CASSTGQLLFQETQYF. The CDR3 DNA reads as TGCGCCAGCAGCACCGGACAGCTCCTCTTTCAAGAGACCCAGTACTTC.

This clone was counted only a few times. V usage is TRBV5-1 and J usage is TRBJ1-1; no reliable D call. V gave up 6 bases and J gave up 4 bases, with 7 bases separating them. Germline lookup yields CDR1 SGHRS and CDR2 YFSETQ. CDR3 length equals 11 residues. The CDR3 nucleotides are TGCGCCAGCACCCTAGGCACTGAAGCTTTCTTT. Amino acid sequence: CASTLGTEAFF.

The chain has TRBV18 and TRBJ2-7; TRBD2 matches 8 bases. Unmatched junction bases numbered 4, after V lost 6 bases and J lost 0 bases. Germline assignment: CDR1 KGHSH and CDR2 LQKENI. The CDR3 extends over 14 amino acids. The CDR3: CASSPGGSSYEQYF. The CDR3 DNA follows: TGTGCCAGCTCCCCGGGGGGGAGCTCCTACGAGCAGTACTTC.

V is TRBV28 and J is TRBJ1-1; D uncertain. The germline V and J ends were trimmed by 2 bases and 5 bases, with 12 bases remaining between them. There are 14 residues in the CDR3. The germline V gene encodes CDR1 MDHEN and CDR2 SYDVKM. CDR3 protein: CASSLGPAGTEAFF. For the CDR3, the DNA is TGTGCCAGCAGTTTAGGACCCGCGGGGACTGAAGCTTTCTTT.